The clone carrying this T cell receptor (beta chain) was counted between two and nine times. Its antigen is as yet unknown. A much more abundant neighbour one base away suggests this may be a read error. This sample stems from a study of T cells in Graves' hyperthyroidism and ophthalmopathy. Regarding the study as a whole: Model-based prediction identified ophthalmopathy a median roughly 6.1 months prior to its onset. Peripheral blood also featured most of the thyroid clonotypes expanded above 0.001.

From approximately 9.5 ml of fresh peripheral blood, PBMCs were isolated. CDR3 length: 14 residues. RNA transcripts were the template for amplifying TCR beta CDR3 regions. Primed by the HTBI set, a first-round RT-PCR was run on the TCR CDR3. TCRdb independently ran MiXCR on the multiplex PCR reads; one entry per CDR3 protein. The sample comprises about 400,000 distinct CDR3 sequences, 14% to 15% of which are singletons, and roughly 13% rests with the top ten. The V call is TRBV12-3 or TRBV12-4, the J call TRBJ2-7; TRBD2 might be the D (5 bases). The assigned J gene may be wrong: the sequence end matches TRBJ2-1 better. Source material: blood. The receptor was derived from a man between 18 and 35 years old with Graves' ophthalmopathy. For the CDR3, the DNA is TGTGCCAGCAGTTTAGCGGGAGCGGCCTACGAGCAGTTCTTC. Protein: CASSLAGAAYEQFF.